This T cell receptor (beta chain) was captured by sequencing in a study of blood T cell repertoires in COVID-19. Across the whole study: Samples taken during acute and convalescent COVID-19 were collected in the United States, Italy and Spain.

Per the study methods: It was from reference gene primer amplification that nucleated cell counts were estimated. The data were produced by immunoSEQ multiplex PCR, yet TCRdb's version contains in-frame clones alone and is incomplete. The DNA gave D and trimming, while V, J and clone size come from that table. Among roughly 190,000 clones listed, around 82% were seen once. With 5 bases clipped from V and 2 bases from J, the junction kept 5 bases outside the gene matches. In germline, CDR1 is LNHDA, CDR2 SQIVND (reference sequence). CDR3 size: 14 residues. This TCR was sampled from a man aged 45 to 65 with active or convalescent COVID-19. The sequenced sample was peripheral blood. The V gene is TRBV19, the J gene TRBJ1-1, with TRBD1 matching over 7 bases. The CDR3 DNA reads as TGTGCCAGTAGTGTACAGGGGACCAACACTGAAGCTTTCTTT. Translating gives CASSVQGTNTEAFF.